The clone carrying this T cell receptor beta chain was counted between two and nine times. Its matching antigen is unknown. V lost 5 bases and J 0 bases, leaving 14 bases between the germline ends. CDR1 is SGHVS and CDR2 is FQNEAQ in the germline V gene. CDR3 size: 15 residues. The source of the sample is a study of response to subunit inactivated influenza vaccine. General observations from the study: The authors offered the suggestion that each seasonal influenza vaccination recruits few new T cells.

TCRdb analysed the RT-PCR reads with MiXCR anew, one entry per CDR3 protein. The sample holds around 480,000 distinct CDR3 sequences, roughly 9.8% seen once. The TCR comes from a man between 45 and 60 years old who received an inactivated influenza vaccine. The rearrangement joins TRBV7-8 to TRBJ2-7; D is unclear. The sample here was PBMCs from blood, taken roughly 45 days after vaccination. The CDR3 sequence: CASSQETLFSYEQYF. CDR3 nucleotide sequence: TGTGCCAGCAGCCAAGAAACCCTCTTCTCCTACGAGCAGTACTTC.